The clone carrying this TCR beta chain was counted between two and nine times. The antigen remains undetermined. The study amplified TCR beta CDR3 regions using RNA transcripts. RT-PCR was first run with HTBI primers, then multiplex PCR in a second round. TCRdb reprocessed the multiplex PCR reads with MiXCR, giving one entry per CDR3 protein. The sample lists 300,000 to 400,000 distinct CDR3 sequences, about 17% occurring once. The sample originates from a study of Graves' ophthalmopathy and Graves' hyperthyroidism. Study-wide results and limits: A model built from 13 signatures distinguished ophthalmopathy from stable hyperthyroidism with roughly 85% sensitivity and approximately 82% specificity. Clonotypes were expanded in thyroid at above 0.001 frequency, and most also appeared in blood.

The evidence that diagnosis relied on was clinical symptoms, serum thyroxine, TRAb, thyroid ultrasound and orbital computed tomography. Someone took the PBMCs out of approximately 9 ml of fresh peripheral blood. The J segment lost 6 bases and the V segment lost 6 bases, leaving 14 bases of the junction unmatched. CDR3 length equals 15 residues. Per germline, CDR1 KGHSH and CDR2 LQKENI. The chain links TRBV18 to TRBJ2-7, with 7 bases that match TRBD1. Sequences were obtained from peripheral blood. The sequence was collected from an adult man with Graves' ophthalmopathy. The CDR3 loop is CASSRYQGDEGEQYF. CDR3 in DNA: TGTGCCAGCTCGCGCTATCAGGGGGATGAGGGCGAGCAGTACTTC.